Listed below are T cell receptor beta chains from one sample, sequenced in a study of blood T cell repertoires in COVID-19. The assay was immunoSEQ multiplex PCR, and TCRdb's table has in-frame clones only and misses some. The table includes around 230,000 clones, approximately 91% detected once. The material sequenced was peripheral blood. These receptors originate from a man between 35 and 55 years old with acute or convalescent COVID-19. CDR3s include the opening cysteine and the closing phenylalanine or tryptophan. The order of the fields is V gene, J gene, CDR3 protein.

v_call: TRBV3-1/TRBV3-2; j_call: TRBJ1-3; cdr3_aa: CASSQGLNTIYF
v_call: TRBV3-1/TRBV3-2; j_call: TRBJ1-2; cdr3_aa: CASSQSGQGWYGYTF
v_call: TRBV14; j_call: TRBJ2-5; cdr3_aa: CASSQAYDGGTQYF
v_call: TRBV9; j_call: TRBJ2-6; cdr3_aa: CASSPGGAPGANVLTF
v_call: TRBV6-6; j_call: TRBJ2-1; cdr3_aa: CASSLRPTSGGAFYNEQFF
v_call: TRBV4-1; j_call: TRBJ2-7; cdr3_aa: CASSQDGFGTPREQYF
v_call: TRBV5-4; j_call: TRBJ2-7; cdr3_aa: CASSFAGADLEQYF
v_call: TRBV2; j_call: TRBJ1-1; cdr3_aa: CASPFGGGTEAFF
v_call: TRBV7-2; j_call: TRBJ2-5; cdr3_aa: CASSYAGQETQYF
v_call: TRBV2; j_call: TRBJ2-6; cdr3_aa: CASSEEGTGANVLTF
v_call: TRBV28; j_call: TRBJ1-1; cdr3_aa: CASRATGEHTEAFF
v_call: TRBV30; j_call: TRBJ1-2; cdr3_aa: CAWTWTGGGYTF
v_call: TRBV7-2; j_call: TRBJ1-4; cdr3_aa: CASSYGTGDEKLFF
v_call: TRBV18; j_call: TRBJ2-7; cdr3_aa: CASSPLPGIDEQYF
v_call: TRBV7-9; j_call: TRBJ2-7; cdr3_aa: CATNRVGDRGYEQYF
v_call: TRBV28; j_call: TRBJ1-6; cdr3_aa: CASSSLWGVRNSPLHF
v_call: TRBV7-3; j_call: TRBJ2-1; cdr3_aa: CASSPFGSGFYNEQFF
v_call: TRBV27; j_call: TRBJ2-7; cdr3_aa: CASSPRRVGEQYF
v_call: TRBV25-1; j_call: TRBJ1-2; cdr3_aa: CASSEFPGLGYTF
v_call: TRBV5-1; j_call: TRBJ1-2; cdr3_aa: CASSLETGSLAAYYGYTF
v_call: TRBV5-4; j_call: TRBJ2-7; cdr3_aa: CASSWDIPHEQYF
v_call: TRBV13; j_call: TRBJ2-3; cdr3_aa: CASSPRTSGPGDTQYF
v_call: TRBV28; j_call: TRBJ1-5; cdr3_aa: CASTPDRGGYQPQHF
v_call: TRBV5-5; j_call: TRBJ1-2; cdr3_aa: CASSLAGTENYGYTF
v_call: TRBV21-1; j_call: TRBJ1-1; cdr3_aa: CASSPPGRSGGTEAFF
v_call: TRBV20-1; j_call: TRBJ1-5; cdr3_aa: CSASPDQGANQPQHF
v_call: TRBV4-1; j_call: TRBJ1-2; cdr3_aa: CASSQGQGGYGYTF
v_call: TRBV15; j_call: TRBJ2-3; cdr3_aa: CATSRETGGDADTQYF
v_call: TRBV27; j_call: TRBJ2-6; cdr3_aa: CASSLRWVPLFSGANVLTF
v_call: TRBV6-5; j_call: TRBJ2-6; cdr3_aa: CASTNPGTGANVLTF
v_call: TRBV29-1; j_call: TRBJ2-7; cdr3_aa: CSVERTGDEQYF
v_call: TRBV18; j_call: TRBJ2-6; cdr3_aa: CASSKGQGSSGANVLTF
v_call: TRBV21-1; j_call: TRBJ1-2; cdr3_aa: CANREGYGYTF
v_call: TRBV12-3/TRBV12-4; j_call: TRBJ2-3; cdr3_aa: CASSYGVTDTQYF
v_call: TRBV4-3; j_call: TRBJ2-1; cdr3_aa: CASSQESLGVYEQFF
v_call: TRBV27; j_call: TRBJ1-5; cdr3_aa: CASRQDRRDQPQHF
v_call: TRBV4-1; j_call: TRBJ2-5; cdr3_aa: CASSQDRPGTGKETQYF
v_call: TRBV19; j_call: TRBJ1-2; cdr3_aa: CASSPRTVNYGYTF
v_call: TRBV6-5; j_call: TRBJ1-2; cdr3_aa: CASRDRGIGYTF
v_call: TRBV19; j_call: TRBJ2-7; cdr3_aa: CASSPGTTYEQYF
v_call: TRBV9; j_call: TRBJ1-6; cdr3_aa: CASSPQSGGYNSPLHF